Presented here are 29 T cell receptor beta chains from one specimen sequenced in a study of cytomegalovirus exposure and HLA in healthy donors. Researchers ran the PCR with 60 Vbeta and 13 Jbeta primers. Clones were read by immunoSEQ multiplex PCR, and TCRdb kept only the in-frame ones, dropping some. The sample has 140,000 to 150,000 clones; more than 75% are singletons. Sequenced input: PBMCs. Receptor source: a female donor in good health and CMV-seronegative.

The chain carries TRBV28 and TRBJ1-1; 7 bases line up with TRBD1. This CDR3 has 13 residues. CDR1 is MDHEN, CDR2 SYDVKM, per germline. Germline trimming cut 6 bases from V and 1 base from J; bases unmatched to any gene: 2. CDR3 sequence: CASRRQGNTEAFF. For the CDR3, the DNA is TGTGCCAGCAGGAGACAGGGGAACACTGAAGCTTTCTTT.

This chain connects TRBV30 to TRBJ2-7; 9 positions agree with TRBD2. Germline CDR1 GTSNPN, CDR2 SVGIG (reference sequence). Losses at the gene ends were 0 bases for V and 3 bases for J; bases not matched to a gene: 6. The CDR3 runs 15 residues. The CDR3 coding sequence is TGTGCCTGGAGTGTAGGGCCTAGCGGGAACTACGAGCAGTACTTC. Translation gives CAWSVGPSGNYEQYF.

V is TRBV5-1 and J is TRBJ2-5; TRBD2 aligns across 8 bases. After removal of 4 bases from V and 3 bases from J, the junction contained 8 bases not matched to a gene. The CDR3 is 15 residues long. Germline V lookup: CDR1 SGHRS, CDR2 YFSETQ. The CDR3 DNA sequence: TGCGCCAGCAGCCAAGAATCGGGAGGGAAAGAGACCCAGTACTTC. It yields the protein CASSQESGGKETQYF.

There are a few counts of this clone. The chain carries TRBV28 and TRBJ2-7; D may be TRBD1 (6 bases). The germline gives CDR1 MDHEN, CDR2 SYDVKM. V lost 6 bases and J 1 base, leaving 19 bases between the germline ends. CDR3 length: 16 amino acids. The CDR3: CASSDTGFSYSYEQYF. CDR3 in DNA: TGTGCCAGCAGCGATACAGGGTTCTCATATTCCTACGAGCAGTACTTC.

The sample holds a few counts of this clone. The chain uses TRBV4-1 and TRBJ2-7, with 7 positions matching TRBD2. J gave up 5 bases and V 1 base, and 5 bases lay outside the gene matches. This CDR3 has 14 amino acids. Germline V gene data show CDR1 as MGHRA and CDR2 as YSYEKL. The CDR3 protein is CASSQAQRDDEQYF. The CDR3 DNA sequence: TGCGCCAGCAGCCAAGCCCAGCGGGACGACGAGCAGTACTTC.

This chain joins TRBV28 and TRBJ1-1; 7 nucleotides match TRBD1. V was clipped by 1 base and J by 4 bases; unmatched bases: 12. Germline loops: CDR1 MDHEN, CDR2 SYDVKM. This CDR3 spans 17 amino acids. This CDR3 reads CASSLFRRQGSGTEAFF. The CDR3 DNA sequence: TGTGCCAGCAGTTTATTCCGACGACAGGGTAGCGGCACTGAAGCTTTCTTT.

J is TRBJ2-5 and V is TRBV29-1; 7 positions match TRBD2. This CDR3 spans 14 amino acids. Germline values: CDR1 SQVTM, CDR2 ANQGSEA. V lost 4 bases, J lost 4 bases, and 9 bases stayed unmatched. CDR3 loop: CSVGVASGAETQYF. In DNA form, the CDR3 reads TGCAGCGTTGGGGTGGCGAGCGGGGCAGAGACCCAGTACTTC.

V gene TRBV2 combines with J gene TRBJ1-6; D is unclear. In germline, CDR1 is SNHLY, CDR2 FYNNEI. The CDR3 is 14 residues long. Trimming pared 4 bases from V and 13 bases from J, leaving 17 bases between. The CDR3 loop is CASSVGAPGGPLHF. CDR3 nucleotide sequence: TGTGCCAGCAGTGTGGGAGCCCCCGGTGGGCCCCTCCACTTT.

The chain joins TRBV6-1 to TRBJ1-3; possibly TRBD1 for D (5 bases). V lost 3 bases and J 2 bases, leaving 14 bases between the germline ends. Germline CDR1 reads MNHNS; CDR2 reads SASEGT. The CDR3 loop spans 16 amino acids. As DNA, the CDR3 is TGTGCCAGCAGTGAGGCAGGGAGGCGACCTGGAAACACCATATATTTT. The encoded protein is CASSEAGRRPGNTIYF.

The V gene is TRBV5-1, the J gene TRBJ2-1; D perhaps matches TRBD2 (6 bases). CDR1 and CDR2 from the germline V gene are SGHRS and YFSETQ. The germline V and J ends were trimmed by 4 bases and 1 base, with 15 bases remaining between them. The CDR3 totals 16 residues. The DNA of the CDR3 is TGCGCCAGCAGCATCCTTGGGACTCCTTCCTACAATGAGCAGTTCTTC. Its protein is CASSILGTPSYNEQFF.

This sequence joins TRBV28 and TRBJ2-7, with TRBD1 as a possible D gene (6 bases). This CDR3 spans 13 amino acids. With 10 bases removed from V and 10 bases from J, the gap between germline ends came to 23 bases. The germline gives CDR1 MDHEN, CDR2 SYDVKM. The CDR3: CATFTRQASPQYF. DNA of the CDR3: TGTGCCACTTTCACGAGACAGGCGTCTCCCCAGTACTTC.

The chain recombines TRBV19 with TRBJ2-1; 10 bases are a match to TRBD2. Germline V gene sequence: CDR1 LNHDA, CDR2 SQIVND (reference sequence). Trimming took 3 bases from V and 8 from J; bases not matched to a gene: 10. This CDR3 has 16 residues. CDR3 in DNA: TGTGCCAGTAGTATCAGGAGCGGGAGGGGTGCGGATGAGCAGTTCTTC. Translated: CASSIRSGRGADEQFF. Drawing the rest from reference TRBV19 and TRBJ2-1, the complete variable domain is DGGITQSPKYLFRKEGQNVTLSCEQNLNHDAMYWYRQDPGQGLRLIYYSQIVNDFQKGDIAEGYSVSREKKESFPLTVTSAQKNPTAFYLCASSIRSGRGADEQFFGPGTRLTVL.

The CDR3 here is CAISDPTSGRSSYEQYF. The CDR3 nucleotides are TGTGCCATCAGTGACCCAACTAGCGGGAGGAGCTCCTACGAGCAGTACTTC. The chain employs TRBV10-3 and TRBJ2-7; the match to TRBD2 covers 12 bases. The V and J ends lost 3 bases and 0 bases, in that order; junction bases with no gene match: 6. The CDR3 extends over 17 amino acids. Germline V gene data show CDR1 as ENHRY and CDR2 as SYGVKD.

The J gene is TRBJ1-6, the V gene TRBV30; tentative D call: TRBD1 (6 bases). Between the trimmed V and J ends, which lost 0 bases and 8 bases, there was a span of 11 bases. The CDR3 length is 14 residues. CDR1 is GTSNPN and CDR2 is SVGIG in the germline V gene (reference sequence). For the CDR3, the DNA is TGTGCCTGGAGTGTGTCGGACAGTTATTCACCCCTCCACTTT. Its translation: CAWSVSDSYSPLHF.

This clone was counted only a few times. DNA of the CDR3: TGTGCCAGCAGTGGCAGGGATGATTCACCCCTCCACTTT. It is translated as CASSGRDDSPLHF. The chain is built from TRBV6-1 and TRBJ1-6, with a tentative D call TRBD1 (5 bases). This CDR3 has 13 amino acids. V was trimmed by 4 bases and J by 8 bases, leaving 9 bases between them. Germline V gene sequence: CDR1 MNHNS, CDR2 SASEGT.

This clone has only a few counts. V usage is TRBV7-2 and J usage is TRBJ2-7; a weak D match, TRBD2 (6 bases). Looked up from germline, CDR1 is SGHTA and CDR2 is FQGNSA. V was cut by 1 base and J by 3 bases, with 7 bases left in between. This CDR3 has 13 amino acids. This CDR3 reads CASSLGGVYEQYF. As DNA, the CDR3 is TGTGCCAGCAGCTTAGGGGGGGTCTACGAGCAGTACTTC.

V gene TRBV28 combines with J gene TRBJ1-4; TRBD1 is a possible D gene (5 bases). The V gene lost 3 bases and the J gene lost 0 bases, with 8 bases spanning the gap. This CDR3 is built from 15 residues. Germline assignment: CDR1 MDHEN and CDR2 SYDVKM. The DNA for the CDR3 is TGTGCCAGCAGTTTTGGGGGGGCAACTAATGAAAAACTGTTTTTT. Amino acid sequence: CASSFGGATNEKLFF.

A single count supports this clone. The CDR3 sequence: CASSLGVPGAGNEQFF. The CDR3 DNA sequence: TGTGCCAGCAGCTTGGGGGTCCCAGGGGCCGGCAATGAGCAGTTCTTC. The rearrangement joins TRBV5-4 to TRBJ2-1; D possibly corresponds to TRBD1 (6 bases). CDR1 and CDR2 from the germline V gene are SGHNT and YYREEE (reference sequence). This CDR3 has 16 residues. V was cut by 0 bases and J by 6 bases, with 16 bases left in between.

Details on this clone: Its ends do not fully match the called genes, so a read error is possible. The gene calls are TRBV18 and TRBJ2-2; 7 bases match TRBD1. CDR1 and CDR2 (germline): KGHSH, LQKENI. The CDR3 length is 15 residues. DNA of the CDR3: TGTGCCAGCTCACCACCGACAGGGAACGCCGGGGAGCTGTTTTTT. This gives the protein CASSPPTGNAGELFF.

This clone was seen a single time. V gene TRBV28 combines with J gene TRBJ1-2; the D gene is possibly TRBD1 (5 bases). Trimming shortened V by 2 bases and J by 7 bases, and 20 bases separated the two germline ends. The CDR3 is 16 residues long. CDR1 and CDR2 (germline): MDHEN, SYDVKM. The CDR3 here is CASSLLSGSGPSGYTF. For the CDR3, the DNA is TGTGCCAGCAGTTTACTATCGGGTTCAGGGCCTTCTGGCTACACCTTC.

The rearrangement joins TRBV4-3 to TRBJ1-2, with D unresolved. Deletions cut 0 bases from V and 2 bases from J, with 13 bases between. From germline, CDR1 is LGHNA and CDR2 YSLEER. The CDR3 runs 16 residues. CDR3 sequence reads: CASSQESGRLNYGYTF. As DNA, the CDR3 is TGCGCCAGCAGCCAAGAATCCGGAAGACTGAACTATGGCTACACCTTC.

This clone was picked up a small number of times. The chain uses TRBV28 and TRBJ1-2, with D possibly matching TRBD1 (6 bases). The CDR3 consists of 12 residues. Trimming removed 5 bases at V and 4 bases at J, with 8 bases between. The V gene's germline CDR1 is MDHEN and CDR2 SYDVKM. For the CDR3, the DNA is TGTGCCAGCAGTCAGGGGCTCTATGGCTACACCTTC. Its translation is CASSQGLYGYTF.

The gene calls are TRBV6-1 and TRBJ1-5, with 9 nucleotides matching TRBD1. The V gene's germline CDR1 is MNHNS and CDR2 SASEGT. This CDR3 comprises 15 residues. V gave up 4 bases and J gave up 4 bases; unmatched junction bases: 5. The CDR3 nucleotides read TGTGCCAGCAGTGGAGGACAGGGGACGAATCAGCCCCAGCATTTT. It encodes CASSGGQGTNQPQHF.

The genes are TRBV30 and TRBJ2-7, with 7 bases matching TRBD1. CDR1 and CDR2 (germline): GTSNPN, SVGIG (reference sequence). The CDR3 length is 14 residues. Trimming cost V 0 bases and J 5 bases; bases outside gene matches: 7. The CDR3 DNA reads TGTGCCTGGAGTGTCCACAGGGGACGGGACGAGCAGTACTTC. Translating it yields CAWSVHRGRDEQYF.

In DNA form, the CDR3 reads TGTGCCAGTTCAGAAAACTATGGCTACACCTTC. It yields the protein CASSENYGYTF. V gene TRBV19 combines with J gene TRBJ1-2, with D unclear. Germline CDR1 and CDR2: LNHDA and SQIVND (reference sequence). The CDR3 is made up of 11 amino acids. Trimming cost V 8 bases and J 2 bases, with 6 bases left between them.

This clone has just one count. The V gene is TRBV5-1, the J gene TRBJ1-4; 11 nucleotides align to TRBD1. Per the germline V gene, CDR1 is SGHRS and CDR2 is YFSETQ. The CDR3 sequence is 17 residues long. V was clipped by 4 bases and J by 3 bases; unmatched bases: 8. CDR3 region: CASSRTGGTSSNEKLFF. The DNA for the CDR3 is TGCGCCAGCAGCCGGACAGGGGGCACGTCGTCTAATGAAAAACTGTTTTTT.

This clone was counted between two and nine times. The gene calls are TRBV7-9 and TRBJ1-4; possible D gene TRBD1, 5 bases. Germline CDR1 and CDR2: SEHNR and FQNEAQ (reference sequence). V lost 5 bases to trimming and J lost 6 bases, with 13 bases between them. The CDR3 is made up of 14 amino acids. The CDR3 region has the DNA TGTGCCAGCAGCCAGGGAACGGCAGATGAAAAACTGTTTTTT. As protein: CASSQGTADEKLFF.

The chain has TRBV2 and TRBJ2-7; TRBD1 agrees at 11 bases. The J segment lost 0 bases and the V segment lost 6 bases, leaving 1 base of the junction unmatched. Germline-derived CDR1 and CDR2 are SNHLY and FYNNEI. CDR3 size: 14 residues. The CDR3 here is CASRGQGDSYEQYF. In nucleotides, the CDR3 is TGTGCCAGCAGGGGACAGGGGGACTCCTACGAGCAGTACTTC. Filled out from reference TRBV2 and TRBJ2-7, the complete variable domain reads EPEVTQTPSHQVTQMGQEVILRCVPISNHLYFYWYRQILGQKVEFLVSFYNNEISEKSEIFDDQFSVERPDGSNFTLKIRSTKLEDSAMYFCASRGQGDSYEQYFGPGTRLTVT.

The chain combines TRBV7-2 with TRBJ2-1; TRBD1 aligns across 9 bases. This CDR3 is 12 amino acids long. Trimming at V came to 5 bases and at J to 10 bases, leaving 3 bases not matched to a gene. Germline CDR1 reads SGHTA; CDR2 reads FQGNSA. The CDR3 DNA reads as TGTGCCAGCAGCCGGGGACAGGGCGAGCAGTTCTTC. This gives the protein CASSRGQGEQFF.